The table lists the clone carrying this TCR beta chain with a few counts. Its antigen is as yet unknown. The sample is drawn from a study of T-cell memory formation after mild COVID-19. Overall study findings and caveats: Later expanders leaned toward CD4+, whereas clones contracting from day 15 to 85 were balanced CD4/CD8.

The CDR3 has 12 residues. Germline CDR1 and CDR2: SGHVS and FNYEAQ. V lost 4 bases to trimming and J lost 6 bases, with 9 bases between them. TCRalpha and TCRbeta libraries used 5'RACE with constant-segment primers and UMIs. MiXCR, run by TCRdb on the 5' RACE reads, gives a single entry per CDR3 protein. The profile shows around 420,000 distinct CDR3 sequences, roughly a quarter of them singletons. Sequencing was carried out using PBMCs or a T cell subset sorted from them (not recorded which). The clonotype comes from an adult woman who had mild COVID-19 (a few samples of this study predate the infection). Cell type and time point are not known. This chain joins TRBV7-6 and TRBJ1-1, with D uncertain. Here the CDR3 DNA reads TGTGCCAGCAGCTCTCAACAGTCTGAAGCTTTCTTT. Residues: CASSSQQSEAFF.